This T cell receptor (beta chain) came from a study of blood T cell repertoires in COVID-19. This clone was counted a single time. Per the authors' pipeline: Amplification of reference gene primers provided the estimated nucleated cell counts. Clones were read by immunoSEQ multiplex PCR, and TCRdb kept only the in-frame ones, dropping some. V and J calls and clone size follow that table, whereas D and trimming were derived from the DNA. The sample has tens of thousands of clones, approximately 80% seen once. The TCR sequence derives from a human donor in a cohort sampled during active or convalescent COVID-19. Sequences were obtained from peripheral blood.

The CDR3 sequence: CASSKEGRGPLSGNTIYF. The CDR3 coding sequence is TGTGCCAGCAGCAAAGAGGGCAGGGGTCCCCTCTCTGGAAACACCATATATTTT. This rearrangement joins TRBV21-1 to TRBJ1-3; no DNA check was done on the table's D call, TRBD1. TRBV21-1 is a pseudogene segment. The CDR3 has 18 amino acids.